The next 29 T cell receptor beta chains were all read from a single sample in a study of shared T cell receptors in the human thymus (dated by TCRdb to the early 2020s). Receptors were amplified or captured by the immunoSEQ multiplex PCR assay. TCRdb's version of the immuneACCESS table is confined to in-frame rearrangements and falls short of the full clone set. An unresolved V gene accounts for under half of the shortfall where checked; the remainder is of unknown origin. Recorded for this sample are roughly 550,000 clones; around three quarters of them occurred a single time. The ten largest clones add up to 0.013% of the sample. Separately, the same data were catalogued under a study of human thymus T cells.

Material: thymocytes. These receptor sequences come from a boy under two years old with a congenital heart defect. Donor details come from another sample of the same person, matched by shared clones.

CDR3 in amino acids: CASSLGGGEKAGELFF. As DNA, the CDR3 is TGCGCCAGCAGCTTGGGAGGGGGGGAGAAGGCCGGGGAGCTGTTTTTT. This chain links TRBV5-1 with TRBJ2-2, with a weak D call TRBD2 (7 bases). The germline V and J ends were trimmed by 0 bases and 6 bases, with 15 bases remaining between them. Germline V lookup: CDR1 SGHRS, CDR2 YFSETQ. The CDR3 consists of 16 residues. The whole variable domain, filled in from reference TRBV5-1 and TRBJ2-2, reads KAGVTQTPRYLIKTRGQQVTLSCSPISGHRSVSWYQQTPGQGLQFLFEYFSETQRNKGNFPGRFSGRQFSNSRSEMNVSTLELGDSALYLCASSLGGGEKAGELFFGEGSRLTVL.

The chain couples TRBV27 to TRBJ2-3; possible D gene TRBD2, 5 bases. V was trimmed by 10 bases and J by 5 bases, leaving 10 bases between them. From germline, CDR1 is MNHEY and CDR2 SMNVEV (reference sequence). The length of the CDR3 is 11 residues. CDR3 sequence: CATKGVDTQYF. In DNA form, the CDR3 reads TGTGCCACCAAGGGAGTAGATACGCAGTATTTT.

DNA of the CDR3: TGCGCCAGCAGCCAAGAGCCCGTTGGGGGGGCGGGCTACACCTTC. Its translation: CASSQEPVGGAGYTF. V gene TRBV4-3 combines with J gene TRBJ1-2, with D perhaps TRBD1 (6 bases). The CDR3 has 15 amino acids. V was trimmed by 0 bases and J by 8 bases, leaving 16 bases between them. Germline V gives CDR1 LGHNA, CDR2 YSLEER.

This clone was detected once. V and J are TRBV28 and TRBJ1-5; D call uncertain. CDR1 and CDR2 (germline): MDHEN, SYDVKM. CDR3 length: 15 residues. The V end was cut by 2 bases, the J end by 4 bases, with 12 bases between. CDR3 region: CASSLVKGGNQPQHF. The DNA for the CDR3 is TGTGCCAGCAGTTTAGTAAAGGGAGGGAATCAGCCCCAGCATTTT.

This chain joins TRBV7-6 and TRBJ1-4; D call uncertain. The V end was cut by 5 bases, the J end by 7 bases, with 23 bases between. Germline CDR1 SGHVS, CDR2 FNYEAQ. The CDR3 contains 17 residues. The CDR3 protein is CASSPYVPSTITEKLFF. DNA for the CDR3: TGTGCCAGCAGCCCCTACGTACCCTCAACTATCACTGAAAAACTGTTTTTT.

The J gene is TRBJ2-5, the V gene TRBV29-1, with unresolved D. The tail of the sequence fits TRBJ2-7 better, so the J call may be wrong. Per germline, CDR1 SQVTM and CDR2 ANQGSEA. CDR3 size: 13 residues. In DNA form, the CDR3 reads TGCAGCGTTGAGGTCCGGTCCCCCTACGAGCAGTACTTC. Translating gives CSVEVRSPYEQYF.

The V and J genes are TRBV27 and TRBJ2-7, with 9 positions matching TRBD2. CDR3 size: 15 residues. J gave up 6 bases and V 3 bases, and 9 bases lay outside the gene matches. From germline, CDR1 is MNHEY and CDR2 SMNVEV (reference sequence). The CDR3, as DNA: TGTGCCAGCAGTTTGAAGCGGGAGGTCCCTGGCGAGCAGTACTTC. This gives the protein CASSLKREVPGEQYF.

The rearrangement uses TRBV29-1 and TRBJ2-3; 8 bases are a match to TRBD2. CDR1 and CDR2 (germline): SQVTM, ANQGSEA. Losses at the gene ends were 7 bases for V and 3 bases for J; bases not matched to a gene: 12. The CDR3 totals 15 residues. CDR3 residues: CSGDSRGGRTDTQYF. For the CDR3, the DNA is TGCAGCGGGGACTCCCGCGGCGGGAGGACAGATACGCAGTATTTT.

The rearrangement uses TRBV5-4 and TRBJ2-7; TRBD1 aligns across 8 bases. This CDR3 has 15 amino acids. V trimming: 4 bases; J trimming: 6 bases; junction bases outside the gene matches: 12. Germline V gene sequence: CDR1 SGHNT, CDR2 YYREEE (reference sequence). The CDR3, as DNA: TGTGCCAGCAGCCCTATACACAGGGGGAACGGCGAGCAGTACTTC. It codes for CASSPIHRGNGEQYF.

The genes are TRBV28 and TRBJ2-7; weak D call: TRBD1 (6 bases). V lost 2 bases and J lost 2, with 10 bases in between. There are 14 residues in the CDR3. In germline, CDR1 is MDHEN, CDR2 SYDVKM. The CDR3: CASSLSRQAYEQYF. As DNA, the CDR3 is TGTGCCAGCAGTTTAAGTCGACAGGCCTACGAGCAGTACTTC.

The chain carries TRBV29-1 and TRBJ2-5; the D is unclear. The end of the DNA is better explained by TRBJ2-7, so the J call may be wrong. The CDR3 runs to 14 residues. Germline V lookup: CDR1 SQVTM, CDR2 ANQGSEA. CDR3 in DNA: TGCAGCGTTGAATCGCGGCCCGGCCTCAACGAGCAGTACTTC. Its protein product is CSVESRPGLNEQYF.

This clone was detected once. The chain combines TRBV25-1 with TRBJ1-1; the match to TRBD1 covers 7 bases. V shed 0 bases and J 1 base; nucleotides not matched to a gene: 8. This CDR3 has 17 residues. Germline assignment: CDR1 MGHDK and CDR2 SYGVNS. Here the CDR3 reads CASSEYGTAGKNTEAFF. Here the CDR3 DNA reads TGTGCCAGCAGTGAATATGGGACAGCCGGGAAGAACACTGAAGCTTTCTTT.

V usage is TRBV5-6 and J usage is TRBJ2-2; 8 nucleotides agree with TRBD1. Unmatched junction bases numbered 12, after V lost 4 bases and J lost 4 bases. CDR1 and CDR2 from the germline V gene are SGHDT and YYEEEE. There are 17 residues in the CDR3. This CDR3 is CASSKDRGLGSTGELFF. As DNA, the CDR3 is TGTGCCAGCAGCAAAGACAGGGGACTGGGGTCCACCGGGGAGCTGTTTTTT.

The V and J genes are TRBV15 and TRBJ2-7, with TRBD2 matching 11 bases. The V gene end was trimmed by 1 base and the J gene end by 5 bases; junction bases not matched to a gene: 10. Germline CDR1 reads LNHNV; CDR2 reads YYDKDF (reference sequence). This CDR3 is 17 amino acids long. For the CDR3, the DNA is TGTGCCACCAGCAGAGGGTTTATAGCGGGAGGGCCTAACGAGCAGTACTTC. Its protein is CATSRGFIAGGPNEQYF.

The chain has TRBV7-9 and TRBJ1-3, with no clear D. V dropped 4 bases and J dropped 8 bases, with 15 bases sitting between them. In germline, CDR1 is SEHNR, CDR2 FQNEAQ (reference sequence). This CDR3 is 14 amino acids long. The CDR3 region has the DNA TGTGCCAGCAGCTCTCCGGGGAATGGGGACACCATATATTTT. This codes for CASSSPGNGDTIYF.

V is TRBV4-3 and J is TRBJ2-4, with D possibly being TRBD2 (6 bases). The CDR3 loop spans 16 amino acids. Per germline, CDR1 LGHNA and CDR2 YSLEER. Trimming shortened V by 0 bases and J by 14 bases, and 23 bases separated the two germline ends. The CDR3 spells CASSQDSGTPESVEYF. The CDR3 DNA is TGCGCCAGCAGCCAAGATTCCGGGACTCCAGAGTCAGTTGAGTACTTC.

J is TRBJ2-3 and V is TRBV28; TRBD2 matches 14 bases. The CDR3 is 16 residues long. CDR1 and CDR2 (germline): MDHEN, SYDVKM. Trimming cost V 6 bases and J 3 bases; bases outside gene matches: 5. The CDR3 loop is CASSQGTSGRTDTQYF. The DNA of the CDR3 is TGTGCCAGCAGCCAGGGGACTAGCGGGAGAACAGATACGCAGTATTTT.

This clone was seen more than once but under ten times. The chain couples TRBV2 to TRBJ2-3; 14 bases match TRBD2. The J segment lost 3 bases and the V segment lost 3 bases, leaving 5 bases of the junction unmatched. The germline V gene encodes CDR1 SNHLY and CDR2 FYNNEI. The CDR3 sequence is 17 residues long. This CDR3 is CASSEGLAGEETDTQYF. CDR3 nucleotides: TGTGCCAGCAGTGAGGGACTAGCGGGAGAGGAGACAGATACGCAGTATTTT.

The CDR3 DNA is TGTGCCACCAGCAGCCAAAGACGAGGGAACACTGAAGCTTTCTTT. Residues: CATSSQRRGNTEAFF. The chain has TRBV15 and TRBJ1-1; no clear D. The CDR3 runs to 15 residues. Trimming removed 3 bases at V and 1 base at J, with 12 bases between. Germline lookup yields CDR1 LNHNV and CDR2 YYDKDF (reference sequence).

In DNA, the CDR3 is TGTGCCAGCAGCTTGGGACACGACCTTACCTACGAGCAGTACTTC. Translation: CASSLGHDLTYEQYF. V usage is TRBV5-6 and J usage is TRBJ2-7; D unclear. The germline V and J ends were trimmed by 0 bases and 2 bases, with 12 bases remaining between them. CDR3 size: 15 residues. CDR1 and CDR2 from the germline V gene are SGHDT and YYEEEE.

The chain uses TRBV14 and TRBJ2-7; D may be TRBD1 (6 bases). Trimming left V 0 bases short and J 7 bases short, with 16 bases between. This CDR3 is built from 15 residues. Germline V gives CDR1 SGHDN, CDR2 FVKESK. The CDR3 loop reads CASSQDGVGAEEQYF. Written as DNA, the CDR3 is TGTGCCAGCAGCCAAGATGGGGTGGGGGCTGAAGAGCAGTACTTC.

The CDR3 spells CAMGNRTLGYTF. The CDR3 DNA reads as TGTGCCATGGGCAACCGAACGTTGGGCTACACCTTC. V is TRBV10-3 and J is TRBJ1-2; D remains ambiguous. This CDR3 spans 12 amino acids. With 9 bases removed from V and 8 bases from J, the gap between germline ends came to 16 bases. Germline CDR1 ENHRY, CDR2 SYGVKD.

This clone was seen a single time. J is TRBJ2-7 and V is TRBV4-1; TRBD2 aligns across 8 bases. The junction had 10 bases not matched to a gene; V was cut back by 1 base and J by 5 bases. CDR3 length: 16 residues. From germline, CDR1 is MGHRA and CDR2 YSYEKL. The DNA of the CDR3 is TGCGCCAGCAGCCAAGTATATGGCGGGAGGACCAACGAGCAGTACTTC. It encodes CASSQVYGGRTNEQYF.

This sequence joins TRBV12-5 and TRBJ2-5; no firm D call. This CDR3 spans 15 amino acids. V gave up 5 bases and J gave up 1 base, with 14 bases separating them. From germline, CDR1 is LGHNT and CDR2 FRNRAP. CDR3 nucleotide sequence: TGTGCTAGTGGTCCCCATATCCTAGTCCAAGAGACCCAGTACTTC. Translated: CASGPHILVQETQYF. Full variable domain (rest looked up from reference TRBV12-5 and TRBJ2-5): DARVTQTPRHKVTEMGQEVTMRCQPILGHNTVFWYRQTMMQGLELLAYFRNRAPLDDSGMPKDRFSAEMPDATLATLKIQPSEPRDSAVYFCASGPHILVQETQYFGPGTRLLVL.

This clone showed up just a few times. J is TRBJ1-3 and V is TRBV18; TRBD1 matches 7 bases. Germline-derived CDR1 and CDR2 are KGHSH and LQKENI. The CDR3 has 16 residues. Trimming cost V 6 bases and J 0 bases; bases outside gene matches: 8. CDR3 loop: CASSLRDSDSGNTIYF. Written as DNA, the CDR3 is TGTGCCAGCTCGCTACGGGACAGCGACTCTGGAAACACCATATATTTT.

The chain joins TRBV4-1 to TRBJ1-1; the match to TRBD1 covers 9 bases. V shed 5 bases and J 1 base; nucleotides not matched to a gene: 2. CDR3 length: 14 amino acids. Germline V CDR1 and CDR2: MGHRA, YSYEKL. The CDR3 sequence is CASSADRGNTEAFF. The CDR3 DNA is TGCGCCAGCAGCGCGGACAGGGGGAACACTGAAGCTTTCTTT.

V and J are TRBV27 and TRBJ1-5, with 7 bases matching TRBD1. V lost 0 bases and J lost 2; bases outside the gene matches: 7. The CDR3 length is 17 residues. The germline V gene encodes CDR1 MNHEY and CDR2 SMNVEV (reference sequence). CDR3 in DNA: TGTGCCAGCAGTTTATCCCTTCGACAGGGCGGCAATCAGCCCCAGCATTTT. This translates into CASSLSLRQGGNQPQHF.

Note on this clone: This CDR3 is also generated by other DNA sequences in the sample. The chain is built from TRBV5-1 and TRBJ2-1; 12 bases fit TRBD2. The trim removed 4 bases at V and 9 bases at J, leaving 14 bases unmatched. The CDR3 spans 17 residues. CDR1 SGHRS and CDR2 YFSETQ come from the germline V gene. As DNA, the CDR3 is TGCGCCAGCAGCCGATTGGAACGACTAGCGGGAGTGGGTGAGCAGTTCTTC. Translating gives CASSRLERLAGVGEQFF. Together with reference TRBV5-1 and TRBJ2-1, the CDR3 gives the full variable domain: KAGVTQTPRYLIKTRGQQVTLSCSPISGHRSVSWYQQTPGQGLQFLFEYFSETQRNKGNFPGRFSGRQFSNSRSEMNVSTLELGDSALYLCASSRLERLAGVGEQFFGPGTRLTVL.

The V call is TRBV27, the J call TRBJ1-1, with TRBD1 as a possible D gene (6 bases). V shed 2 bases and J shed 6 bases, with 19 bases lying between them. The CDR3 consists of 16 residues. Germline assignment: CDR1 MNHEY and CDR2 SMNVEV (reference sequence). The CDR3 bases are TGTGCCAGCAGTTTAGGGCCAGGGGTTGTTTTCCCTGAAGCTTTCTTT. It yields the protein CASSLGPGVVFPEAFF.